The present TCR beta chain was sequenced within a study of shared clonotypes between healthy human individuals. Study observations and caveats: About 5% was the fraction of naive CD4 clonotypes found shared across four donors. Represented diversity, genetic and exposure-history alike, was limited by few donors. Non-shared clonotypes showed lower generation probabilities than clonotypes common to all four donors.

Generated by immunoSEQ multiplex PCR, the TCRdb table keeps only in-frame clones and is missing some. The data show more than 2,000,000 clones, with 90% to 95% seen just once and under 0.45% held by the top ten. CD4+ cell separation produced CD45RA+ naive and CD45RA-negative memory subsets. Remarks on this clone: The antigen is undetermined.

This TCR was recovered from a man between 18 and 29 years old in good health. Some clones in this sample may be carry-over from other donors' samples. Input material: naive CD4+ T cells from PBMCs. Subset meaning: CD45RA+ positively selected.

CDR3 loop: CAWSVGTAYQETQYF. The CDR3 DNA sequence: TGTGCCTGGAGTGTAGGGACCGCGTACCAAGAGACCCAGTACTTC. The rearrangement joins TRBV30 to TRBJ2-5, with D perhaps being TRBD1 or TRBD2 (5 bases each). Trimming cost V 0 bases and J 0 bases, with 11 bases left between them. The CDR3 is made up of 15 amino acids. Germline V gene sequence: CDR1 GTSNPN, CDR2 SVGIG (reference sequence).